These 17 T cell receptor beta chains were sequenced from one sample in a study of T cells in Graves' hyperthyroidism and ophthalmopathy. Regions amplified from RNA transcripts were the TCR beta CDR3 regions. With the HTBI primer set, the TCR CDR3 went through a first round of RT-PCR. Each CDR3 protein is one row after TCRdb ran MiXCR on the multiplex PCR reads. The repertoire holds around 600,000 distinct CDR3 sequences, with around 16% as singletons. Sequences were obtained from blood. The receptors originated from a woman aged 25 to 39 with Graves' hyperthyroidism.

This clonotype was counted a few times. The chain joins TRBV27 to TRBJ1-3, with TRBD1 matching 7 bases. CDR1 and CDR2 from the germline V gene are MNHEY and SMNVEV (reference sequence). V lost 6 bases to trimming and J lost 7 bases; unmatched junction nucleotides: 12. The CDR3 covers 15 residues. The CDR3 region is CASSLTGVVGNTIYF. The CDR3 nucleotides are TGTGCCAGCAGCCTTACAGGGGTAGTTGGGAACACCATATATTTT.

This clonotype was picked up a small number of times. The V call is TRBV11-2, the J call TRBJ2-1; tentative D call: TRBD2 (6 bases). CDR3 length equals 14 residues. Between the trimmed V and J ends, which lost 9 bases and 4 bases, there was a span of 16 bases. Germline values: CDR1 SGHAT, CDR2 FQNNGV. CDR3 in amino acids: CASSGGIDYNEQFF. For the CDR3, the DNA is TGTGCCAGTAGCGGAGGGATCGATTACAATGAGCAGTTCTTC.

This clonotype has at least ten counts. The V call is TRBV12-3 or TRBV12-4, the J call TRBJ1-5; D remains unclear. Trimming removed 7 bases at V and 6 bases at J, with 10 bases between. This CDR3 contains 12 residues. As DNA, the CDR3 is TGTGCCAGCACCATCTGGGGTCAGCCCCAGCATTTT. It translates to CASTIWGQPQHF.

This chain's CDR3 is CATSGGLSNQPQHF. Here the CDR3 DNA reads TGTGCCACCTCAGGGGGTCTGAGCAATCAGCCCCAGCATTTT. The chain carries TRBV24-1 and TRBJ1-5, with 7 bases identical to TRBD1. CDR1 is KGHDR and CDR2 is SFDVKD in the germline V gene. J gave up 1 base and V 9 bases, and 5 bases lay outside the gene matches. This CDR3 is built from 14 residues.

The sample holds many counts of this clonotype. CDR3 sequence reads: CASSGPGTSGRAPYNEQFF. The DNA of the CDR3 is TGTGCCAGCAGTGGTCCCGGGACTAGCGGGAGGGCCCCCTACAATGAGCAGTTCTTC. The rearrangement uses TRBV6-1 and TRBJ2-1; 16 nucleotides align to TRBD2. V was clipped by 4 bases and J by 2 bases; unmatched bases: 8. The germline V gene has CDR1 MNHNS and CDR2 SASEGT. CDR3 size: 19 residues.

This rearrangement joins TRBV2 to TRBJ1-4; 8 positions agree with TRBD1. With V trimmed by 3 bases and J by 8 bases, 5 bases remained unmatched. The germline gives CDR1 SNHLY, CDR2 FYNNEI. This CDR3 contains 14 residues. For the CDR3, the DNA is TGTGCCAGCAGTGATGGACAGGGTCGGGAAAAACTGTTTTTT. It encodes CASSDGQGREKLFF.

On this clonotype itself: A read error may produce the germline difference seen at one junction end. The chain links TRBV10-3 to TRBJ1-2; the D is unclear. CDR3 length: 12 amino acids. Germline loops: CDR1 ENHRY, CDR2 SYGVKD. The CDR3 is CVISDNNYGYTF. The CDR3 bases are TGTGTCATCAGTGACAATAACTATGGCTACACCTTC.

This clonotype was recorded many times. The rearrangement joins TRBV2 to TRBJ2-3, with D perhaps TRBD1 (5 bases). This CDR3 is built from 14 residues. The germline CDR1 and CDR2 sequences are SNHLY and FYNNEI. The ends were cut back, 7 bases at V and 2 bases at J, with 13 bases in the middle. CDR3 nucleotides: TGTGCCAGCATCACAGGATCTGACACAGATACGCAGTATTTT. Translated: CASITGSDTDTQYF.

At least ten counts were recorded for this clonotype. CDR3 sequence reads: CASSERTSGILNEQFF. The CDR3 bases are TGTGCCAGCAGTGAAAGGACTAGCGGGATACTTAATGAGCAGTTCTTC. The V gene is TRBV12-3 or TRBV12-4, the J gene TRBJ2-1; TRBD2 aligns across 12 bases. This CDR3 comprises 16 residues. After removal of 5 bases from V and 7 bases from J, the junction contained 9 bases not matched to a gene.

At least ten counts were recorded for this clonotype. The CDR3 bases are TGTGCCAGCAGCCCCCTCGGGGTGATGAGCGAGCAGTACTTC. Protein product: CASSPLGVMSEQYF. V usage is TRBV11-2 and J usage is TRBJ2-7; D may be TRBD2 (5 bases). Germline V gene lookup returns CDR1 SGHAT and CDR2 FQNNGV. V was cut by 5 bases and J by 6 bases, with 17 bases left in between. This CDR3 is 14 amino acids long.

The V call is TRBV6-2 or TRBV6-3, the J call TRBJ1-3; D not certain. The CDR3 length is 14 residues. CDR1 and CDR2 from the germline V gene are MNHEY and SVGEGT. The V end lost 7 bases, the J end lost 0 bases, and 10 bases lay between the germline ends. The CDR3 DNA follows: TGTGCCAGCACTCCCCAAGTCTCTGGAAACACCATATATTTT. Protein product: CASTPQVSGNTIYF.

This clonotype was seen only a few times. The J gene is TRBJ2-2, the V gene TRBV11-2; no reliable D call. There are 17 residues in the CDR3. The germline gives CDR1 SGHAT, CDR2 FQNNGV. V lost 0 bases, J lost 4 bases, and 15 bases lay in between. CDR3 loop: CASSLDTHLSSTGELFF. Here the CDR3 DNA reads TGTGCCAGCAGCTTAGATACCCACCTTTCTTCCACCGGGGAGCTGTTTTTT.

The chain employs TRBV20-1 and TRBJ2-1; D could derive from TRBD1 or TRBD2 (6 bases each). CDR1 DFQATT and CDR2 SNEGSKA come from the germline V gene (reference sequence). Between the trimmed V and J ends, which lost 5 bases and 0 bases, there was a span of 17 bases. The CDR3 sequence is 16 residues long. The DNA for the CDR3 is TGCAGTGCTGAACTGGCTGGGGGGCGCTCCTACAATGAGCAGTTCTTC. This gives the protein CSAELAGGRSYNEQFF.

This clonotype appeared many times. V usage is TRBV18 and J usage is TRBJ2-7; 9 positions match TRBD2. Germline V gene data show CDR1 as KGHSH and CDR2 as LQKENI. CDR3 size: 17 residues. V lost 6 bases and J lost 0; bases outside the gene matches: 12. In DNA form, the CDR3 reads TGTGCCAGCTCTCCGGCGGGAGGGACAGCCTACTCCTACGAGCAGTACTTC. Translated, it gives CASSPAGGTAYSYEQYF. Using reference TRBV18 and TRBJ2-7 for the parts outside the CDR3, the full variable domain is NAGVMQNPRHLVRRRGQEARLRCSPMKGHSHVYWYRQLPEEGLKFMVYLQKENIIDESGMPKERFSAEFPKEGPSILRIQQVVRGDSAAYFCASSPAGGTAYSYEQYFGPGTRLTVT.

This clonotype was seen more than once but under ten times. This chain connects TRBV29-1 to TRBJ2-1; D unclear. The CDR3 covers 10 residues. Trimming pared 4 bases from V and 6 bases from J, leaving 4 bases between. Germline values: CDR1 SQVTM, CDR2 ANQGSEA. CDR3 nucleotide sequence: TGCAGCGTTGGTAGCAATGAGCAGTTCTTC. Residues: CSVGSNEQFF.

The chain uses TRBV7-2 and TRBJ2-3; tentatively, D is TRBD1 or TRBD2 (5 bases each). This CDR3 contains 14 residues. Germline V gene data show CDR1 as SGHTA and CDR2 as FQGNSA. Trimming left V 0 bases short and J 6 bases short, with 10 bases between. The CDR3 DNA follows: TGTGCCAGCAGCTTAGCGGGGGTCCAGGATACGCAGTATTTT. Translating gives CASSLAGVQDTQYF. Variable domain in full (rest from reference TRBV7-2 and TRBJ2-3): GAGVSQSPSNKVTEKGKDVELRCDPISGHTALYWYRQSLGQGLEFLIYFQGNSAPDKSGLPSDRFSAERTGGSVSTLTIQRTQQEDSAVYLCASSLAGVQDTQYFGPGTRLTVL.

This clonotype appeared many times. V is TRBV28 and J is TRBJ1-1; D remains unclear. Germline CDR1 is MDHEN and CDR2 is SYDVKM. Deletions cut 4 bases from V and 9 bases from J, with 24 bases between. The CDR3 length is 16 residues. The CDR3: CASSSIIGIRRRQAFF. In DNA, the CDR3 is TGTGCCAGCAGTTCCATCATAGGTATAAGGAGGCGCCAAGCTTTCTTT.